These 9 T cell receptor beta chains were all obtained from the same sample, sequenced in a study of post-analysis software for immune sequencing data. What these receptors recognize is not known. Unique molecular identifiers featured in each of the TCR beta cDNA libraries. Each CDR3 protein gets one entry after TCRdb re-called the PCR reads with MiXCR. Here the sample spans approximately 690,000 distinct CDR3 sequences, 55% to 60% being singletons. Overall study findings and caveats: Comparison of patients with controls showed five or six TRBV segments more frequent in patients, TRBV5-6, TRBV5-1 and TRBV20-1 among them.

Sequenced material: blood. These receptors were collected from a girl under 10 years old with multiple sclerosis.

As regards this clonotype: This may stem from a read error, because a much larger clone lies one nucleotide away. The V gene is TRBV7-2, the J gene TRBJ2-7; the match to TRBD2 covers 7 bases. The J call could be wrong; TRBJ2-5 is a better fit for the DNA end. This CDR3 spans 14 amino acids. Germline CDR1 is SGHTA and CDR2 is FQGNSA. In DNA form, the CDR3 reads TGTGCCAGCAGCCCCACAGCGGGGAGAGGGACCCAGTACTTC. Encoded protein: CASSPTAGRGTQYF.

The chain employs TRBV11-2 and TRBJ2-3, with 8 bases lining up with TRBD2. The J segment lost 1 base and the V segment lost 0 bases, leaving 3 bases of the junction unmatched. CDR3 length equals 16 residues. CDR1 and CDR2 (germline): SGHAT, FQNNGV. The CDR3 nucleotides are TGTGCCAGCAGCTTAGACCCGCGGGGGGGCACAGATACGCAGTATTTT. Translated: CASSLDPRGGTDTQYF.

The V call is TRBV6-5, the J call TRBJ2-1, with TRBD2 matching 10 bases. CDR1 and CDR2 from the germline V gene are MNHEY and SVGAGI. The trim removed 5 bases at V and 6 bases at J, leaving 10 bases unmatched. This CDR3 has 16 amino acids. CDR3 in amino acids: CASSILAGAPFNEQFF. The CDR3 bases are TGTGCCAGCAGTATCCTAGCGGGAGCCCCGTTCAATGAGCAGTTCTTC.

As to this clonotype: One end of the junction does not line up with germline, which may come from a read error. The V gene is TRBV29-1, the J gene TRBJ2-1; no clear D gene. Germline assignment: CDR1 SQVTM and CDR2 ANQGSEA. The CDR3 has 14 residues. The CDR3 loop reads CSDQITSSYNGQFF. In DNA form, the CDR3 reads TGCAGCGACCAGATCACGTCTTCCTACAATGGGCAGTTCTTC.

This clonotype was seen a handful of times. The chain links TRBV20-1 to TRBJ1-2, with D maybe TRBD1 (6 bases). Germline CDR1 DFQATT, CDR2 SNEGSKA (reference sequence). This CDR3 comprises 12 residues. Trimming removed 6 bases from V and 2 bases from J, with 10 bases in between. CDR3 sequence (DNA): TGCAGTGCCCTCGGACAGAACTATGGCTACACCTTC. It codes for CSALGQNYGYTF.

The chain combines TRBV10-3 with TRBJ2-1, with D possibly being TRBD2 (6 bases). This CDR3 is built from 17 residues. Trimming pared 2 bases from V and 4 bases from J, leaving 18 bases between. CDR1 ENHRY and CDR2 SYGVKD come from the germline V gene. CDR3 sequence (DNA): TGTGCCATCAGTGAGCAATTAGCGGCGACGAAATACAATGAGCAGTTCTTC. Translated: CAISEQLAATKYNEQFF.

Worth noting for this clonotype: Its ends do not fully match the called genes, so a read error is possible. The genes are TRBV6-2 or TRBV6-3 and TRBJ2-1, with 7 bases fitting TRBD2. This CDR3 contains 15 residues. Germline V gene data show CDR1 as MNHEY and CDR2 as SVGEGT. DNA of the CDR3: TGTGTCAGCAGGGAGACTAGCCTGCGGAACAATGAGCAGTTCTTC. Its translation: CVSRETSLRNNEQFF.

The table lists this clonotype with a count of one. In nucleotides, the CDR3 is TGTGCCAGCAGCTTAGGTCGGGGGGGCGAAGAGACCCAGTACTTC. Translating it yields CASSLGRGGEETQYF. V and J are TRBV7-9 and TRBJ2-7, with TRBD2 matching over 8 bases. The J call may be mistaken, given a closer DNA end match to TRBJ2-5. The CDR3 loop spans 15 amino acids. Germline CDR1 SEHNR, CDR2 FQNEAQ (reference sequence).

In its sample, this clonotype was seen once. The J gene is TRBJ2-5, the V gene TRBV11-1; 9 bases agree with TRBD1. This CDR3 is 17 amino acids long. Trimming cost V 4 bases and J 1 base; bases outside gene matches: 10. Germline CDR1 SGHAT, CDR2 FQDESV (reference sequence). The CDR3 DNA is TGTGCCAGCAGCTCCTTCCCGGGACAGGGTATCCAAGAGACCCAGTACTTC. It encodes CASSSFPGQGIQETQYF.